Listed here is a single T cell receptor (beta chain). The specificity of this receptor is unknown. Base-call qualities are not available, and no considerably larger clone is one nucleotide away. The data originate from a study of radiation and T cells in renal cell carcinoma (dated by TCRdb to between 2020 and 2021). For the study in its entirety: Samples were obtained from a clinical trial, in which 15 Gy stereotactic body radiation therapy was delivered to primary renal cell carcinomas and nephrectomy was performed 4 weeks later. In total, 53 samples, comprising 26 tumors and some 27 peripheral blood samples, were subjected to TCR beta sequencing. A total of roughly 4 million unique CDR3 nucleotide sequences, encoding more than 2 million unique CDR3 amino acid sequences, were found across all 50 or so samples. General findings and caveats noted by the study authors: Blood repertoire dynamics were not followed beyond 4 weeks after treatment. Because the trial had a single-armed design, the trial could not examine how radiation dose or scheduling affected the TCR repertoire. Top tumor clonotypes rose in blood from baseline to 2 weeks post-radiation, then contracted by 4 weeks, suggesting transient expansion of tumor-resident clones. Because no pretreatment tumor biopsies were available, whether clonotypes were present in the tumor at baseline could not be determined.

The junction carries 11 bases between V and J, which are trimmed by 8 bases and 0 bases respectively. The cysteine opens and the phenylalanine closes a CDR3 of 14 amino acids. Of the read, only the CDR3 DNA is kept; its 42 bases are in frame from base 1. Per the germline V gene, LGHNA is the CDR1 and YSLEER is the CDR2. The sample's time point label is to be understood as: blood 2 weeks post-SBRT. This sample's treatment or condition label indicates: 15 Gy SBRT to primary tumor, nephrectomy 4 weeks later. Serial peripheral blood from radiation-treated patients was sampled at baseline, 2 weeks and 4 weeks after SBRT to track tumor-enriched clonotypes. Every patient had renal cell carcinoma of clear cell pathology. Genomic DNA for TCR sequencing was prepared using the QIAamp DNA Blood Mini Kit (Qiagen). The analyses included just those samples that passed every quality control check. TCR beta libraries were generated from genomic DNA with the immunoSEQ kit, following the manufacturer's recommendations. Library preparation used a first multiplex PCR with proprietary primers, then a second PCR adding unique barcodes, with bead cleanups after each round. Each sample batch included a kit-provided positive control reaction and a negative control reaction. The final libraries were assessed on an Agilent 4200 TapeStation D1000 ScreenTape, pooled by volume, and quantified by qPCR. Sequencing was performed on an Illumina NextSeq500 with a MidOutput 150-cycle cartridge, and 156 Read1 and 15 Index1 cycles were run with kit custom primers. The pooled library was loaded at approximately 1 pM with a roughly 20% PhiX control spike-in. The authors' pipeline ran thus. Vendor-processed data were analyzed in R, with a clonotype defined as all T cells sharing the same CDR3 nucleotide sequence. For clone abundance analyses, frequencies were normalized to the 10,000 most abundant clones in each sample. Public T cell clones, which averaged fewer than five per sample, were removed prior to analysis. Tumor-enriched and baseline blood-enriched clonotypes were defined by at least a 32-fold difference in abundance between compartments. Clonotypes expanded or contracted between blood time points were identified with a beta-binomial differential abundance model. The Baroni-Urbani and Buser coefficient was used to measure tumor-blood repertoire similarity, and groups were compared with two-tailed Wilcoxon tests in R. Imported from immuneACCESS, the table was reduced by TCRdb to in-frame sequences with V and J called. These copies leave out some clones; in studies compared against another copy, an unresolved V gene accounts for under half, and the cause of the remainder is not known. V, J and clone size were drawn from that table, and D and trimming were deduced from the DNA. A total of 65,000 to 80,000 clones appear in this sample, roughly 85% of them only once. Approximately 24% of the sample is taken by the ten largest.

This TCR was recovered from a woman aged 45-59 years with renal cell carcinoma. Sequenced material: blood, taken from a patient whose treatment included radiotherapy and nephrectomy. This receptor chain uses TRBV4-3 and TRBJ2-1; a weak D assignment points to TRBD2 (7 bases agree). The CDR3 reads CASARGGSYNEQFF. The DNA sequence follows: TGCGCCAGCGCGAGGGGGGGCTCCTACAATGAGCAGTTCTTC.